This TCR beta chain emerged from a study of blood T cell repertoires in COVID-19. As for the study in general: Researchers got acute and convalescent COVID-19 samples from the United States, Italy and Spain.

This CDR3 is built from 12 residues. In germline, CDR1 is SGHDT, CDR2 YYEEEE. Trimming shortened V by 2 bases and J by 6 bases, and 8 bases separated the two germline ends. Assay used: immunoSEQ multiplex PCR; TCRdb lists only in-frame clones, some missing. The sample contains hundreds of thousands of clones, around nine tenths of which appear only once. The sequencing sample was made of peripheral blood. This chain joins TRBV5-6 and TRBJ1-1; tentative D call: TRBD1 (6 bases). This sequence was found in a woman aged 25 to 39 with COVID-19, enrolled during active disease. This chain's CDR3 is CASSLQGAEAFF. The CDR3 coding sequence is TGTGCCAGCAGCTTACAGGGTGCTGAAGCTTTCTTT.